Sequencing of this TCR beta chain was carried out in a study of vaccination and CD4 T cells after COVID-19. At the level of the study: After nasal swab PCR-confirmed SARS-CoV-2, under 10 convalescents had mild disease and one severe. Participants got two doses of BNT162b2 or mRNA-1273 vaccine.

This clonotype came up a few times. Its antigen is as yet unknown. With 6 bases clipped from V and 5 bases from J, the junction kept 15 bases outside the gene matches. The CDR3 sequence is 15 residues long. Per germline, CDR1 DFQATT and CDR2 SNEGSKA (reference sequence). TCRdb called the PCR reads again in MiXCR, with one record for every CDR3 protein. Of under 30,000 distinct CDR3 sequences in the sample, about 49% were seen once. Study results and limitations: Analysis of convalescent patients found that 304 of 307 vaccine-specific clones were spike mono-reactive.

Time point meaning: late sampling 161 to 241 days after vaccination in a few convalescent patients. Material: CD4+ T cells from blood, obtained about 7 months after SARS-CoV-2 vaccination. The V and J genes are TRBV20-1 and TRBJ2-7; 8 bases map to TRBD1. The clonotype was recovered from a human donor who had recovered from COVID-19. In nucleotides, the CDR3 is TGCAGTGCCCTTCGCCGGGGCAGGGGGCGAAACGAGCAGTACTTC. This translates into CSALRRGRGRNEQYF.